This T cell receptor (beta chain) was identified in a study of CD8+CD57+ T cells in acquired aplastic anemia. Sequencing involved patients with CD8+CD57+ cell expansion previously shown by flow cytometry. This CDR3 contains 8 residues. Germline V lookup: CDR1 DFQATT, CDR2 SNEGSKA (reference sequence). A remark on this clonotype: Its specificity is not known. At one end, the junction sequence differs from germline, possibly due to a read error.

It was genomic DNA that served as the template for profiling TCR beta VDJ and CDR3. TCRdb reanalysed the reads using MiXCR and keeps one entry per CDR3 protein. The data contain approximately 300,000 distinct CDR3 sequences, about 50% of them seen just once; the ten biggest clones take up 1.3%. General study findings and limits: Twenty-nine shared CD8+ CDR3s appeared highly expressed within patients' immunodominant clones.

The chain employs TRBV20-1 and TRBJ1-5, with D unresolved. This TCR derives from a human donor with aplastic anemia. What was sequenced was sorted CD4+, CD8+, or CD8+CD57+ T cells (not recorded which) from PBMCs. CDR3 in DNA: TGCAGTGCTAGCCTCAACAGTTTT. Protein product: CSASLNSF.